A selection of T cell receptor beta chains follows, all from one sample in a study of CD8+ T cells in alopecia areata. Clones were sequenced by immunoSEQ multiplex PCR, and TCRdb holds only the in-frame ones, with some missing. Found here are more than 130,000 clones, roughly four fifths of them singletons; the top ten hold around 25%. The material was CD8+ T cells sorted from blood, obtained at week 4, from a patient treated with tofacitinib. The receptors stem from a human donor with alopecia areata. Both conserved end residues are part of each CDR3. The D gene is left open where the match is weak. Clone size is shown for a subset of rows, as once, few, many or a class of expanded clone.

D	size	V	J	DNA	CDR3
.	.	TRBV4-3	TRBJ2-1	TGCGCCAGCAGCTGGGGAGGGGACACCTACAATGAGCAGTTCTTC	CASSWGGDTYNEQFF
.	.	TRBV29-1	TRBJ2-5	TGCAGCGTTGAAGACTATATCCGGGACAAGCAAGAGACCCAGTACTTC	CSVEDYIRDKQETQYF
.	once	TRBV7-2	TRBJ2-7	TGTGCCAGCAGCTTAGGGTTCAGCCCCTACTACGAGCAGTACTTC	CASSLGFSPYYEQYF
.	.	TRBV7-9	TRBJ2-6	TGTGCCAGCCTCAGGGTCCCAATCTCTGGGGCCAACGTCCTGACTTTC	CASLRVPISGANVLTF
.	.	TRBV13	TRBJ2-7	TGTGCCAGCAGCTACCGGATCTACGAGCAGTACTTC	CASSYRIYEQYF
TRBD2	.	TRBV7-8	TRBJ2-5	TGTGCCAGCAGCTTGGCGGGCCGGACTAGCGGGGGTGAGACCCAGTACTTC	CASSLAGRTSGGETQYF
TRBD1	.	TRBV7-9	TRBJ1-2	TGTGCCAGCAGCTTCGCGACAGGGGGGCTTAACTATGGCTACACCTTC	CASSFATGGLNYGYTF
.	.	TRBV9	TRBJ2-1	TGTGCCAGCAGCGTAGGGGGGAATGCGCTGCAGTTCTTC	CASSVGGNALQFF
.	.	TRBV4-1	TRBJ2-3	TGCGCCAGCAGTCCAAATTCAGATACGCAGTATTTT	CASSPNSDTQYF
.	.	TRBV7-6	TRBJ2-7	TGTGCCAGCAGCCCCGCCGAGGGGGAGCAGTACTTC	CASSPAEGEQYF
.	.	TRBV4-1	TRBJ2-2	TGCGCCAGCAGCCAAGTTCAGCTTTCTCGTGAGGAGGAGCTGTTTTTT	CASSQVQLSREEELFF
.	.	TRBV5-1	TRBJ1-1	TGCGCCAGCAGCCTATACATAGGTACTGAAGCTTTCTTT	CASSLYIGTEAFF
TRBD2	once	TRBV25-1	TRBJ2-3	TGTGCCAGCAGTTCCGGGACTAGCGGGGGAACTAGCACAGATACGCAGTATTTT	CASSSGTSGGTSTDTQYF
.	.	TRBV4-1	TRBJ2-5	TGCGCCAGCAGCCAAGAAGGCGGGGTTGGAAAGACCCAGTACTTC	CASSQEGGVGKTQYF
.	few	TRBV29-1	TRBJ2-7	TGCAGCGTTGAAGTTTACTACGAGCAGTACTTC	CSVEVYYEQYF
TRBD1	few	TRBV29-1	TRBJ2-7	TGCAGCGTTGAAGATTCCAGGGGGTCGCACGAGCAGTACTTC	CSVEDSRGSHEQYF
TRBD1	few	TRBV4-3	TRBJ2-7	TGCGCCAGCAGCCCCGGGACAGGGCGATACGAGCAGTACTTC	CASSPGTGRYEQYF
.	.	TRBV30	TRBJ2-2	TGTGCCTGGACGGCAGTCATCACCGGGGAGCTGTTTTTT	CAWTAVITGELFF
TRBD2	.	TRBV4-3	TRBJ2-7	TGCGCCAGCAGCCAAGATCCCCCTAGCGGGGGGTCCTCGTACGAGCAGTACTTC	CASSQDPPSGGSSYEQYF
.	.	TRBV7-9	TRBJ2-7	TGTGCCAGCAGCCAAACAGGTGCCTACGAGCAGTACTTC	CASSQTGAYEQYF
.	.	TRBV19	TRBJ2-1	TGTGCCAGTAGTAACGACAGATACAATGAGCAGTTCTTC	CASSNDRYNEQFF
TRBD1	.	TRBV5-1	TRBJ2-3	TGCGCCAGCACCTCCGGGACAGGGGAAACAGATACGCAGTATTTT	CASTSGTGETDTQYF
TRBD1	.	TRBV7-9	TRBJ1-6	TGTGCCAGCAGCTTCCGGGACAGGGGTTCACCCCTCCACTTT	CASSFRDRGSPLHF
.	.	TRBV5-1	TRBJ1-1	TGCGCCAGCAGCTGGGAAGGGAACACTGAAGCTTTCTTT	CASSWEGNTEAFF
TRBD1	.	TRBV4-2	TRBJ2-4	TGTGCCAGCAGCCCCCAGGGACAGGGGTTGGACATTCAGTACTTC	CASSPQGQGLDIQYF
.	once	TRBV11-2	TRBJ2-5	TGTGCCAGCAGCTCCACGGAGACCCAGTACTTC	CASSSTETQYF
TRBD2	.	TRBV4-2	TRBJ2-7	TGTGCCAGCAGCCAAGATTTGGTTAGCGGGGGCTCCTACGAGCAGTACTTC	CASSQDLVSGGSYEQYF
.	.	TRBV18	TRBJ2-3	TGTGCCAGCTCACCACTCATAACAGATACGCAGTATTTT	CASSPLITDTQYF
.	.	TRBV18	TRBJ1-2	TGTGCCAGCTCACAAACCGATTCGGGAATTGGGTATGGCTACACCTTC	CASSQTDSGIGYGYTF
.	.	TRBV7-9	TRBJ2-7	TGTGCCAGCAGCCCAGCTGAGGGCATGGGCTCCTACGAGCAGTACTTC	CASSPAEGMGSYEQYF
.	.	TRBV6-5	TRBJ2-7	TGTGCCAGCAGAGGTTCGGGACTTCGTTACGAGCAGTACTTC	CASRGSGLRYEQYF
.	.	TRBV7-9	TRBJ1-2	TGTGCCAGCAGCGCAACTAGTGGGCGGGACTATGGCTACACCTTC	CASSATSGRDYGYTF
.	.	TRBV7-9	TRBJ2-2	TGTGCCAGCAGCTTAGTGGTCCGGACAACGAACACCGGGGAGCTGTTTTTT	CASSLVVRTTNTGELFF
.	.	TRBV28	TRBJ2-3	TGTGCCAGCAGTTTCCAGACGGGGACGCAGTATTTT	CASSFQTGTQYF
.	.	TRBV7-9	TRBJ2-1	TGTGCCAGCAGTCGAAACGACAATGAGCAGTTCTTC	CASSRNDNEQFF
.	.	TRBV29-1	TRBJ1-2	TGCAGCGTTGAAGCGGGCGGGACGGACTATGGCTACACCTTC	CSVEAGGTDYGYTF
.	.	TRBV29-1	TRBJ1-2	TGCAGCGTTGTTCATGGCTATGGCTACACCTTC	CSVVHGYGYTF
TRBD1	few	TRBV18	TRBJ2-7	TGTGCCAGCTCACCCAGGACAGGAGCCTACGAGCAGTACTTC	CASSPRTGAYEQYF
.	.	TRBV2	TRBJ2-2	TGTGCCAGCAGCGTCTACAGGGAATCGGTCGACACCGGGGAGCTGTTTTTT	CASSVYRESVDTGELFF
.	.	TRBV4-2	TRBJ2-7	TGTGCCAGCAGCCTACAGGGTTCCTACGAGCAGTACTTC	CASSLQGSYEQYF
.	.	TRBV13	TRBJ1-1	TGTGCCAGCAGCCGAGAGGGACAGAACACTGAAGCTTTCTTT	CASSREGQNTEAFF
.	few	TRBV2	TRBJ2-7	TGTGCCAGCAGCCGGGACTCCTCCTACGAGCAGTACTTC	CASSRDSSYEQYF
.	.	TRBV6-5	TRBJ2-3	TGTGCCAGCAGTTACTCGGATGGGGATACGCAGTATTTT	CASSYSDGDTQYF
TRBD2	once	TRBV13	TRBJ2-5	TGTGCCAGCAGCCCGGGACTAGCGGGGGCCAGGTCCGAGACCCAGTACTTC	CASSPGLAGARSETQYF
.	once	TRBV27	TRBJ2-7	TGTGCCAGCTGTGGGCCAGGGTGTCGGGAGCAGTACTTC	CASCGPGCREQYF
TRBD2	.	TRBV19	TRBJ2-7	TGTGCCAGTAGTCTTGGGGAGGGGACCTACGAGCAGTACTTC	CASSLGEGTYEQYF
TRBD1	once	TRBV30	TRBJ1-1	TGTGCCTGGGAACAGGGGGCCGGGAACACTGAAGCTTTCTTT	CAWEQGAGNTEAFF
.	.	TRBV7-9	TRBJ2-7	TGTGCCAGCAGCCTAAACTACGAGCAGTACTTC	CASSLNYEQYF
.	.	TRBV21-1	TRBJ2-3	TGTGCCAGCACCGCGGACCTCGGGGGGCCAACAGATACGCAGTATTTT	CASTADLGGPTDTQYF
.	.	TRBV11-1	TRBJ2-7	TGTGCCAGCAGCCAAAACTACGAGCAGTACTTC	CASSQNYEQYF
.	.	TRBV4-3	TRBJ1-1	TGCGCCAGCAGCCAAGATCGGGGCAAAATTGAAGCTTTCTTT	CASSQDRGKIEAFF
.	.	TRBV5-1	TRBJ1-1	TGCGCCAGCAGCTTGAAGGGCGGCACTGAAGCTTTCTTT	CASSLKGGTEAFF